This T cell receptor beta chain appears in the sequencing data of a study of CD8 T cells in ankylosing spondylitis. Study-wide results and caveats: Disease-linked clones reportedly showed significant enrichment in matched ankylosing spondylitis synovial fluid. Disease-linked clones bore a CD8+ phenotype, appearing relatively rarely in peripheral blood. A number of the motif variants had already been described in reactive arthritis synovial fluid and blood. Roughly 8 highly homologous variants made up a TCR beta motif, and this motif appeared characteristic of ankylosing spondylitis blood.

This clonotype was observed a handful of times. Its antigen is unknown. Libraries for TCR beta were made by quantitative 5'-RACE with molecular barcodes. MiXCR, run by TCRdb on the 5' RACE reads, gives a single entry per CDR3 protein. The top ten hold approximately 0.93% of the sample, which has some 450,000 distinct CDR3 sequences, roughly 15% seen once. This receptor was taken from a male donor with ankylosing spondylitis. Sample: blood, either unsorted or a sorted T cell fraction (not recorded which).

CDR3 region: CARLIAGVNSTGELFF. In DNA form, the CDR3 reads TGTGCCAGGCTAATAGCGGGAGTTAATAGCACCGGGGAGCTGTTTTTT. This chain joins TRBV27 and TRBJ2-2; TRBD2 matches at 9 bases. Looked up from germline, CDR1 is MNHEY and CDR2 is SMNVEV (reference sequence). The CDR3 extends over 16 amino acids. V trimming: 9 bases; J trimming: 4 bases; junction bases outside the gene matches: 12.